This passage covers 26 T cell receptor beta chains from one sample sequenced in a study of blood T cell repertoires in COVID-19. Clones were sequenced by immunoSEQ multiplex PCR, and TCRdb holds only the in-frame ones, with some missing. The data hold about 75,000 clones, with approximately 90% observed a single time. Material: peripheral blood. The receptor source for this set is a human donor in a cohort sampled during active COVID-19.

This clone was recorded only once. The chain has TRBV2 and TRBJ1-2; TRBD1 agrees at 9 bases. The CDR3 is 16 amino acids. V trimming: 5 bases; J trimming: 4 bases; junction bases outside the gene matches: 11. The germline gives CDR1 SNHLY, CDR2 FYNNEI. The CDR3 bases are TGTGCCAGCAGTACCCCGGAGGGGACAGGGCCCTATGGCTACACCTTC. This sequence encodes CASSTPEGTGPYGYTF. Full variable domain (missing parts from reference TRBV2 and TRBJ1-2): EPEVTQTPSHQVTQMGQEVILRCVPISNHLYFYWYRQILGQKVEFLVSFYNNEISEKSEIFDDQFSVERPDGSNFTLKIRSTKLEDSAMYFCASSTPEGTGPYGYTFGSGTRLTVV.

With regard to this clone: A junction boundary mismatches the germline segment, possibly from a read error. The CDR3 DNA reads TGTGCCAGCAGTCAAGCGGGAGAAGTTTACGAGCAGTACTTC. Its protein is CASSQAGEVYEQYF. V gene TRBV6-1 combines with J gene TRBJ2-7, with 8 nucleotides matching TRBD2. The germline V gene encodes CDR1 MNHNS and CDR2 SASEGT. The CDR3 is made up of 14 amino acids.

V and J are TRBV5-5 and TRBJ2-7; 10 bases are a match to TRBD1. The ends lost 4 bases at V and 2 bases at J; junction bases unmatched: 3. The germline gives CDR1 SGHKS, CDR2 YYEKEE (reference sequence). The CDR3 has 14 residues. The CDR3: CASSGGTGAYEQYF. CDR3 DNA: TGTGCCAGCAGCGGGGGGACAGGGGCCTACGAGCAGTACTTC.

A few counts support this clone. V usage is TRBV29-1 and J usage is TRBJ2-2; D is undetermined. Germline V gene lookup returns CDR1 SQVTM and CDR2 ANQGSEA. The CDR3 is 12 residues long. The V gene lost 4 bases and the J gene lost 6 bases, with 9 bases spanning the gap. The CDR3 nucleotides read TGCAGCGTTGGCGAGGAATCCGGGGAGCTGTTTTTT. It encodes CSVGEESGELFF.

There are a few counts of this clone. J is TRBJ2-1 and V is TRBV21-1; the table's D call, TRBD1, has no DNA check behind it. TRBV21-1 is flagged as a pseudogene. CDR3 length equals 14 residues. The CDR3 reads CASSKEVTGDEQFF. The CDR3 bases are TGTGCCAGCAGCAAAGAGGTGACAGGGGATGAGCAGTTCTTC.

The gene calls are TRBV5-1 and TRBJ2-3; 7 nucleotides agree with TRBD1. V was clipped by 2 bases and J by 0 bases; unmatched bases: 3. Germline assignment: CDR1 SGHRS and CDR2 YFSETQ. This CDR3 contains 15 residues. CDR3 protein: CASSLGQASTDTQYF. As DNA, the CDR3 is TGCGCCAGCAGCTTAGGACAGGCCAGCACAGATACGCAGTATTTT. Looking up the rest from reference TRBV5-1 and TRBJ2-3 gives the full variable domain: KAGVTQTPRYLIKTRGQQVTLSCSPISGHRSVSWYQQTPGQGLQFLFEYFSETQRNKGNFPGRFSGRQFSNSRSEMNVSTLELGDSALYLCASSLGQASTDTQYFGPGTRLTVL.

The gene calls are TRBV6-6 and TRBJ2-7, with 8 bases aligning to TRBD1. J gave up 6 bases and V 5 bases, and 12 bases lay outside the gene matches. The CDR3 is made up of 15 amino acids. Germline V gives CDR1 MNHNY, CDR2 SVGAGI (reference sequence). Here the CDR3 DNA reads TGTGCCAGCAGTCACCCCAACAGGGGGTATGGCGAGCAGTACTTC. It yields the protein CASSHPNRGYGEQYF.

In this sample, this clone turned up once. CDR3 coding DNA: TGTGCCAGCAGTACAGGGTATAATTCACCCCTCCACTTT. Protein product: CASSTGYNSPLHF. The rearrangement joins TRBV28 to TRBJ1-6, with a possible D match to TRBD1 (6 bases). Deletions cut 5 bases from V and 4 bases from J, with 6 bases between. The germline V gene has CDR1 MDHEN and CDR2 SYDVKM. This CDR3 spans 13 amino acids.

The chain joins TRBV20-1 to TRBJ2-4; D is uncertain. Trimming pared 3 bases from V and 2 bases from J, leaving 17 bases between. The CDR3 covers 16 residues. Germline V CDR1 and CDR2: DFQATT, SNEGSKA (reference sequence). The CDR3 nucleotides read TGCAGTGCTAGTAATCGAATACAGCCAACCAAAAACATTCAGTACTTC. Translating gives CSASNRIQPTKNIQYF.

The V call is TRBV24-1, the J call TRBJ1-2, with TRBD1 identical over 7 bases. CDR1 is KGHDR and CDR2 is SFDVKD in the germline V gene. J lost 8 bases, V lost 3 bases, and 8 bases had no gene match. The CDR3 runs 14 residues. The CDR3 DNA is TGTGCCACCAGTGATCGACAGGGTTCGCGGGGCTACACCTTC. It specifies CATSDRQGSRGYTF.

CDR3 protein: CASSFGGSYNEQFF. CDR3 bases: TGTGCCAGCAGCTTCGGGGGCTCCTACAATGAGCAGTTCTTC. This chain uses TRBV11-2 with TRBJ2-1; D is perhaps TRBD2 (6 bases). The germline CDR1 and CDR2 sequences are SGHAT and FQNNGV. Trimming left V 3 bases short and J 0 bases short, with 6 bases between. The CDR3 has 14 residues.

The rearrangement uses TRBV28 and TRBJ1-2; a possible D gene is TRBD1 (5 bases). CDR1 and CDR2 (germline): MDHEN, SYDVKM. This CDR3 has 13 amino acids. Trimming stripped 2 bases from V and 8 bases from J, with 12 bases between. In nucleotides, the CDR3 is TGTGCCAGCAGTTTACGCCAGGGATGGGGCTACACCTTC. The encoded protein is CASSLRQGWGYTF.

The chain recombines TRBV3-1 (or the pseudogene TRBV3-2) with TRBJ1-4; D ambiguous. Germline V lookup: CDR1 LGHDT, CDR2 YNNKEL (reference sequence). This CDR3 has 15 amino acids. V was clipped by 0 bases and J by 8 bases, with 13 bases between them. The CDR3 reads CASSQDRKTGEKLFF. For the CDR3, the DNA is TGTGCCAGCAGCCAAGATCGGAAAACGGGGGAAAAACTGTTTTTT.

V usage is TRBV11-2 and J usage is TRBJ2-5; 7 bases agree with TRBD1. CDR3 size: 13 residues. The germline gives CDR1 SGHAT, CDR2 FQNNGV. V shed 5 bases and J 5 bases; nucleotides not matched to a gene: 5. The CDR3 protein is CASSETGVETQYF. The CDR3 nucleotides read TGTGCCAGCAGCGAAACAGGGGTTGAGACCCAGTACTTC.

The chain couples TRBV13 to TRBJ2-7; 8 nucleotides align to TRBD1. V dropped 5 bases and J dropped 7; count of bases not matched to a gene: 7. Per germline, CDR1 PRHDT and CDR2 FYEKMQ (reference sequence). The CDR3 totals 13 residues. CDR3 bases: TGTGCCAGCAGCATTGGACAGGGATGGGAGCAGTACTTC. This encodes CASSIGQGWEQYF.

Only one count was recorded for this clone. V is TRBV5-1 and J is TRBJ2-3; 10 bases are a match to TRBD2. V was pared by 0 bases and J by 0 bases, with 7 bases of the junction left unmatched. The CDR3 contains 18 residues. Per germline, CDR1 SGHRS and CDR2 YFSETQ. CDR3 in DNA: TGCGCCAGCAGCTTGGTCCCCCCTAGCGGGGGAAGCACAGATACGCAGTATTTT. Its protein product is CASSLVPPSGGSTDTQYF.

The V gene is TRBV28, the J gene TRBJ2-7; the match to TRBD2 covers 14 bases. The CDR3 length is 17 residues. V lost 3 bases to trimming and J lost 4 bases; unmatched junction nucleotides: 8. Germline V gene lookup returns CDR1 MDHEN and CDR2 SYDVKM. The CDR3 loop is CASSFRLAGGSRYEQYF. The DNA for the CDR3 is TGTGCCAGCAGTTTCCGACTAGCGGGAGGGAGTCGGTACGAGCAGTACTTC.

The chain links TRBV7-2 to TRBJ2-5; tentative D call: TRBD2 (5 bases). The CDR3 loop spans 14 amino acids. The germline V gene has CDR1 SGHTA and CDR2 FQGNSA. V was pared by 0 bases and J by 5 bases, with 10 bases between. In DNA, the CDR3 is TGTGCCAGCAGCTTAGCCCGGGATCGGGAGACCCAGTACTTC. Translation: CASSLARDRETQYF.

This clone has only a few counts. The rearrangement links TRBV2 to TRBJ1-5; 9 positions match TRBD1. There are 16 residues in the CDR3. V lost 3 bases to trimming and J lost 1 base; unmatched junction nucleotides: 4. Germline CDR1 is SNHLY and CDR2 is FYNNEI. The CDR3 DNA reads as TGTGCCAGCAGTGAGGGACAGGGTGCGAGCAATCAGCCCCAGCATTTT. Translation: CASSEGQGASNQPQHF.

The J gene is TRBJ1-2, the V gene TRBV24-1; D perhaps matches TRBD1 (6 bases). Germline CDR1 reads KGHDR; CDR2 reads SFDVKD. Trimming removed 4 bases from V and 2 bases from J, with 16 bases in between. There are 16 residues in the CDR3. The CDR3 region has the DNA TGTGCCACCAGTGACGGACAGTGGGTGGCCAACTATGGCTACACCTTC. Amino acids: CATSDGQWVANYGYTF.

V usage is TRBV29-1 and J usage is TRBJ2-2, with 9 nucleotides matching TRBD1. The CDR3 runs to 12 residues. V gave up 5 bases and J gave up 7 bases; unmatched junction bases: 2. CDR1 SQVTM and CDR2 ANQGSEA come from the germline V gene. In DNA form, the CDR3 reads TGCAGCGTTACAGGGGGCCACGGGGAGCTGTTTTTT. Translation: CSVTGGHGELFF.

This chain connects TRBV9 to TRBJ2-2, with 8 bases identical to TRBD2. The J segment lost 0 bases and the V segment lost 0 bases, leaving 7 bases of the junction unmatched. CDR1 is SGDLS and CDR2 is YYNGEE in the germline V gene. The CDR3 sequence is 18 residues long. In nucleotides, the CDR3 is TGTGCCAGCAGCGTAGCGGCTAGCGGGCCGACGAACACCGGGGAGCTGTTTTTT. Amino acids: CASSVAASGPTNTGELFF.

J is TRBJ1-4 and V is TRBV14; D uncertain. Germline CDR1 SGHDN, CDR2 FVKESK. Between the trimmed V and J ends, which lost 4 bases and 0 bases, there was a span of 12 bases. CDR3 length: 16 amino acids. CDR3 region: CASSRGSYTTNEKLFF. The CDR3 bases are TGTGCCAGCAGCCGCGGAAGTTACACAACTAATGAAAAACTGTTTTTT.

J is TRBJ2-1 and V is TRBV7-9; TRBD2 agrees at 7 bases. The trim removed 1 base at V and 3 bases at J, leaving 12 bases unmatched. The CDR3 runs 18 residues. The germline V gene encodes CDR1 SEHNR and CDR2 FQNEAQ (reference sequence). The DNA for the CDR3 is TGTGCCAGCAGCTTAGATAGGCGGCTAGCGGAAGACTACAATGAGCAGTTCTTC. Its protein is CASSLDRRLAEDYNEQFF.

The J gene is TRBJ2-7, the V gene TRBV19, with TRBD2 matching 7 bases. CDR1 is LNHDA, CDR2 SQIVND, per germline (reference sequence). V lost 3 bases, J lost 0 bases, and 5 bases stayed unmatched. CDR3 size: 15 residues. The CDR3 spells CASSIQRGNSYEQYF. The CDR3 bases are TGTGCCAGTAGTATTCAGCGGGGAAACTCCTACGAGCAGTACTTC.

The V gene is TRBV4-1, the J gene TRBJ2-1; tentative D call: TRBD1 (5 bases). From germline, CDR1 is MGHRA and CDR2 YSYEKL. The V end was cut by 0 bases, the J end by 3 bases, with 9 bases between. The CDR3 has 15 amino acids. CDR3 nucleotides: TGCGCCAGCAGCCAAGATCAGGGAAACTACAATGAGCAGTTCTTC. Translating gives CASSQDQGNYNEQFF.